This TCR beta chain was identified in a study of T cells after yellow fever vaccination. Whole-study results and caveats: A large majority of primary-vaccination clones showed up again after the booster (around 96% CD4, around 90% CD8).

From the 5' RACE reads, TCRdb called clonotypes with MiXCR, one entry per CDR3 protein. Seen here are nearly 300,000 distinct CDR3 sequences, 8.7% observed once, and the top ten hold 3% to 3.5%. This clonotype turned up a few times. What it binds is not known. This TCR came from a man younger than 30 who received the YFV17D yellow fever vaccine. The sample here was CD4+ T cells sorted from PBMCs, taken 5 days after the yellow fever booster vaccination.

The CDR3 DNA reads as TGCGCCAGCAGCCAGAGGACAGGGGGACGCACCGGGGAGCTGTTTTTT. Amino acids: CASSQRTGGRTGELFF. The J gene is TRBJ2-2, the V gene TRBV4-3; 10 positions agree with TRBD1. V gave up 3 bases and J gave up 4 bases; unmatched junction bases: 5. Germline assignment: CDR1 LGHNA and CDR2 YSLEER. The CDR3 is 16 amino acids.